Sequencing of this TCR beta chain was carried out in a study of blood T cell repertoires in COVID-19. Study as a whole: Material from acute and convalescent COVID-19 was sourced from the United States, Italy and Spain.

This clone was seen only once. In the authors' workflow: Amplification from reference gene primers served as the basis for estimated nucleated cell counts. Some clones are missing from TCRdb's copy, which holds only in-frame ones; the method was immunoSEQ multiplex PCR. Clone size and the V and J calls come from that table; the DNA yielded D and trimming. The sample lists approximately 190,000 clones, 84% occurring once. Cohorts were based on clinical histories the participants reported. Participants classified as exposed had met a COVID-19 case within 2 weeks before study entry. Trimming pared 0 bases from V and 2 bases from J, leaving 5 bases between. Germline assignment: CDR1 SNHLY and CDR2 FYNNEI. This CDR3 spans 14 amino acids.

The sequence came from a woman in her twenties or thirties who had been exposed to COVID-19. V and J are TRBV2 and TRBJ1-3; D possibly corresponds to TRBD1 (5 bases). The material sequenced was PBMCs or T cells enriched from blood (not recorded which). Written as DNA, the CDR3 is TGTGCCAGCAGTGAAGCAGGGGCTGGAAACACCATATATTTT. Its translation is CASSEAGAGNTIYF.